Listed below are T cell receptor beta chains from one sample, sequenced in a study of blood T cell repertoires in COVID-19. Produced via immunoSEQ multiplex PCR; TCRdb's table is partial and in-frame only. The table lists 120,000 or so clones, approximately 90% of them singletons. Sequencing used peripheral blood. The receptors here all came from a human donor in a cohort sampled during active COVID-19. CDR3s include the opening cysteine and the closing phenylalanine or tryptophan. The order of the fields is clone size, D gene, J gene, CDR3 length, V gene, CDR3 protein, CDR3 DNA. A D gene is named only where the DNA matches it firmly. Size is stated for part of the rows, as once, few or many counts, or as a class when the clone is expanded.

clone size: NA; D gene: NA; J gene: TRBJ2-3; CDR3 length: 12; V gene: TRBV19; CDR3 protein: CASGASSDTQYF; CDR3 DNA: TGTGCCAGTGGAGCGTCATCGGATACGCAGTATTTT
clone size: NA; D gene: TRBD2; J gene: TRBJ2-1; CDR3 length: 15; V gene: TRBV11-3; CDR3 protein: CASSLSLADYNEQFF; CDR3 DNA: TGTGCCAGCAGCTTATCCCTAGCGGACTACAATGAGCAGTTCTTC
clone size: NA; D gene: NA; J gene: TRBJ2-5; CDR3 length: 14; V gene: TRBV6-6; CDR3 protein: CASSYLTAQETQYF; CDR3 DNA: TGTGCCAGCAGTTACCTGACAGCCCAAGAGACCCAGTACTTC
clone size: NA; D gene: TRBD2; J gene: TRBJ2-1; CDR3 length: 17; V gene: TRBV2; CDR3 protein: CASSERASGGGHNEQFF; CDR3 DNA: TGTGCCAGCAGTGAAAGGGCTAGCGGGGGCGGGCACAATGAGCAGTTCTTC
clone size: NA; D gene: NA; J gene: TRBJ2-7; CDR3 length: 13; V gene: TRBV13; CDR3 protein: CASSLRSGYEQYF; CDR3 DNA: TGTGCCAGCAGCTTAAGATCAGGCTACGAGCAGTACTTC
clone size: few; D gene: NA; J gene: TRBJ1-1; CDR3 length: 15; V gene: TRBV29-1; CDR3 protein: CSVAGVDMMNTEAFF; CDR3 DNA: TGCAGCGTTGCAGGGGTCGATATGATGAACACTGAAGCTTTCTTT
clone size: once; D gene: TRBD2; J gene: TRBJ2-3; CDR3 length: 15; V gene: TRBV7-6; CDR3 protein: CASSYQRGWADTQYF; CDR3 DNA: TGTGCCAGCAGCTACCAGCGGGGGTGGGCAGATACGCAGTATTTT
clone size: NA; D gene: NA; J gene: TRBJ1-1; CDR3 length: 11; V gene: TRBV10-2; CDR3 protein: CASTGGAEAFF; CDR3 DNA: TGCGCCAGCACCGGCGGGGCTGAAGCTTTCTTT
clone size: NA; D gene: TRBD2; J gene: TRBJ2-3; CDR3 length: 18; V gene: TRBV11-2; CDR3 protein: CASSLLVLAGGLTDTQYF; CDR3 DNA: TGTGCCAGCAGCTTGTTGGTTCTAGCGGGAGGCCTAACAGATACGCAGTATTTT
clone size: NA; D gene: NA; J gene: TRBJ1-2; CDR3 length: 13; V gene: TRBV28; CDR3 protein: CASSLSAGSGYTF; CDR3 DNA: TGTGCCAGCAGTTTATCGGCGGGAAGCGGCTACACCTTC
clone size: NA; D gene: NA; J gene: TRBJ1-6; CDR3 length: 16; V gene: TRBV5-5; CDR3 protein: CASSLDRTTYNSPLHF; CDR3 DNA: TGTGCCAGCAGCCTTGACAGGACGACCTATAATTCACCCCTCCACTTT
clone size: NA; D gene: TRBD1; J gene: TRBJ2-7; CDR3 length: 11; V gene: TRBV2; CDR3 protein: CASSVRDRGYF; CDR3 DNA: TGTGCCAGCAGTGTCCGGGACAGGGGGTACTTC
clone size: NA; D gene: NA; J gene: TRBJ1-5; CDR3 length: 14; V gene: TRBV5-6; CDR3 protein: CASSLGGEGQPQHF; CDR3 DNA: TGTGCCAGCAGCTTGGGAGGGGAGGGTCAGCCCCAGCATTTT
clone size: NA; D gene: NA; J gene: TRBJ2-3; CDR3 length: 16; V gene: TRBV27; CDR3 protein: CASSLSEDYLPDTQYF; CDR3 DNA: TGTGCCAGCAGTTTAAGCGAGGACTATTTACCAGATACGCAGTATTTT
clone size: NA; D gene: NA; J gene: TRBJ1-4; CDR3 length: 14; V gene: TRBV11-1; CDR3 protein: CASSMTGPNEKLFF; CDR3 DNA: TGTGCCAGCAGTATGACAGGACCAAATGAAAAACTGTTTTTT
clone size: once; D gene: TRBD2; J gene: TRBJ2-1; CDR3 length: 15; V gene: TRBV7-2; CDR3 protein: CASRPLAGGHNEQFF; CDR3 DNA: TGTGCCAGCAGACCTCTAGCGGGAGGCCACAATGAGCAGTTCTTC
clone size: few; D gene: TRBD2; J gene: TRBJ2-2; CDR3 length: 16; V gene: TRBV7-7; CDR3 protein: CASSHSGTSGAGELFF; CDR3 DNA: TGTGCTAGCAGCCATTCCGGGACTAGCGGGGCCGGGGAGCTGTTTTTT
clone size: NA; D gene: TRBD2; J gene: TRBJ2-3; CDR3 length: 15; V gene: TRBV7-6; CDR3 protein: CASSPTSGNRDTQYF; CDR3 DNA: TGTGCCAGCAGCCCTACTAGCGGGAATAGAGATACGCAGTATTTT
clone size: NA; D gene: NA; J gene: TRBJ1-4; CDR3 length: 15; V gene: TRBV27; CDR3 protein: CASSFTGSTTEKLFF; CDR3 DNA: TGTGCCAGCAGTTTCACGGGGAGTACGACTGAAAAACTGTTTTTT
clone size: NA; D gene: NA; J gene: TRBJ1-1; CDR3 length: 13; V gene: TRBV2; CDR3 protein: CASSDQGNTEAFF; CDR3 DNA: TGTGCCAGCAGTGACCAGGGAAACACTGAAGCTTTCTTT
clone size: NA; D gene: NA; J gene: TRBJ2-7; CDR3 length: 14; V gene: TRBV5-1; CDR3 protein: CASSLGGPWYEQYF; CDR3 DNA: TGCGCCAGCAGCTTGGGAGGGCCATGGTACGAGCAGTACTTC
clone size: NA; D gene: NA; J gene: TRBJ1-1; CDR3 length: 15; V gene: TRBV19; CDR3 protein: CASSILGQKNTEAFF; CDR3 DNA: TGTGCCAGTAGTATTTTGGGGCAGAAGAACACTGAAGCTTTCTTT
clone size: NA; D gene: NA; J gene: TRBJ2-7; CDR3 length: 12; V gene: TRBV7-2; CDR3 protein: CASSLMRGEQYF; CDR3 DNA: TGTGCCAGCAGCTTAATGAGGGGGGAGCAGTACTTC
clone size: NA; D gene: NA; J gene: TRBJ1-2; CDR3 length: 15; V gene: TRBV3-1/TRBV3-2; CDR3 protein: CASSQDRQGAYGYTF; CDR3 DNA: TGTGCCAGCAGCCAAGATAGGCAGGGCGCCTATGGCTACACCTTC
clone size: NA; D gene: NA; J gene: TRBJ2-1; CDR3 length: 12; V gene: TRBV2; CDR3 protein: CASRDTDNEQFF; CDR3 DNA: TGTGCCAGCAGGGACACAGACAATGAGCAGTTCTTC
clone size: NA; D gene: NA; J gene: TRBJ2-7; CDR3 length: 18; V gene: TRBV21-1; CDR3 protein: CASSKGGLAGGLPYEQYF; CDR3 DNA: TGTGCCAGCAGCAAAGGGGGACTAGCGGGAGGACTCCCCTACGAGCAGTACTTC
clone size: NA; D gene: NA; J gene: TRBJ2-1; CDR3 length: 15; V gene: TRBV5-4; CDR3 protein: CASSSPRDFNNEQFF; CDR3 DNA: TGTGCCAGCAGCTCCCCCCGGGACTTCAACAATGAGCAGTTCTTC
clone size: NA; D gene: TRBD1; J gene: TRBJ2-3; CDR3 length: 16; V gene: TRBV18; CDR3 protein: CASSPRDRGIMDTQYF; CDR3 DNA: TGTGCCAGCTCACCACGGGACAGGGGGATAATGGATACGCAGTATTTT
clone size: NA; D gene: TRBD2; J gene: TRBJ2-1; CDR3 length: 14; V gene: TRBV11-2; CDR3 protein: CASNELAEYNEQFF; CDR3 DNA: TGTGCCAGCAACGAGCTAGCGGAGTACAATGAGCAGTTCTTC
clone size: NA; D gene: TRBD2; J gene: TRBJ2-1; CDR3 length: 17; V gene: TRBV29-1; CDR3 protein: CSVTTITGLVMYNEQFF; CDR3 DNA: TGCAGCGTTACCACCATCACGGGACTAGTAATGTACAATGAGCAGTTCTTC
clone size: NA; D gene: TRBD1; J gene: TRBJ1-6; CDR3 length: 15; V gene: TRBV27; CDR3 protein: CASSPGGTYNSPLHF; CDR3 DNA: TGTGCCAGCAGTCCAGGGGGGACCTATAATTCACCCCTCCACTTT
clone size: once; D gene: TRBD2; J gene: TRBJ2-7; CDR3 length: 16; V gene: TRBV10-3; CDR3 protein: CAISDQSGRGNDEQYF; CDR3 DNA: TGTGCCATCAGTGACCAAAGCGGGAGGGGTAATGACGAGCAGTACTTC
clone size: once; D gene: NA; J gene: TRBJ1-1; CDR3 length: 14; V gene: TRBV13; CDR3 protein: CASSKIDRKVEAFF; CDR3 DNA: TGTGCCAGCAGCAAAATAGACAGGAAGGTTGAAGCTTTCTTT
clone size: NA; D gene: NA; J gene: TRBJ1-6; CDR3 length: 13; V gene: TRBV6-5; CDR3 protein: CASRGRNNSPLHF; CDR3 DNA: TGTGCCAGCAGGGGCAGAAATAATTCACCCCTCCACTTT
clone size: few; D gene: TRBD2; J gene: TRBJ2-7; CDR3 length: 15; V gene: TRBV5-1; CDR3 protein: CASSLPSSGAYEQYF; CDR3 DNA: TGCGCCAGCAGCTTGCCCTCTAGCGGAGCCTACGAGCAGTACTTC
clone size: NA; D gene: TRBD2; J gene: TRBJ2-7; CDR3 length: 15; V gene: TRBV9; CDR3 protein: CASSKGGGQTYEQYF; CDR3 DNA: TGTGCCAGCAGCAAAGGCGGGGGGCAAACCTACGAGCAGTACTTC
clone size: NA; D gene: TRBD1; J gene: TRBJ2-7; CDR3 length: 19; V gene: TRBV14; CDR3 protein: CASSHRDRDRPNTSDEQYF; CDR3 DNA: TGTGCCAGCAGCCACAGGGACAGGGATCGCCCCAATACGTCCGACGAGCAGTACTTC
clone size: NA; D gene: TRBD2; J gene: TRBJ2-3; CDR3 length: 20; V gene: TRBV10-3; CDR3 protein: CAISAPQRGRHQSSTDTQYF; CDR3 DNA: TGTGCCATCAGTGCCCCCCAGCGGGGACGACACCAGTCTAGCACAGATACGCAGTATTTT
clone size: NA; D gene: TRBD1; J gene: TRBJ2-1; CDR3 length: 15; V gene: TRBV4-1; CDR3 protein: CASSPTGGGYGEQFF; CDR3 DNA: TGCGCCAGCAGCCCGACAGGGGGCGGATACGGTGAGCAGTTCTTC
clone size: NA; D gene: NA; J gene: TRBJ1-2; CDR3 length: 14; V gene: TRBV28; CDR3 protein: CASSRSRDTYGYTF; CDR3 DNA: TGTGCCAGCAGCCGGTCCCGGGACACCTATGGCTACACCTTC
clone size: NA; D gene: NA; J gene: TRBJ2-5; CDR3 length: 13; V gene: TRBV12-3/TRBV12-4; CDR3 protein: CASSITGKETQYF; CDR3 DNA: TGTGCCAGCAGTATCACAGGGAAAGAGACCCAGTACTTC
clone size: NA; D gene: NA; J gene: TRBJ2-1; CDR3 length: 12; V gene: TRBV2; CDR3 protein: CASGEGGTEQFF; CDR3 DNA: TGTGCCAGCGGGGAGGGGGGAACTGAGCAGTTCTTC
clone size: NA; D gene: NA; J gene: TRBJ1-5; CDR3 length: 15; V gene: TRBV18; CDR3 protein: CASSPRTNSNQPQHF; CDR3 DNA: TGTGCCAGCTCACCGAGGACAAATAGCAATCAGCCCCAGCATTTT
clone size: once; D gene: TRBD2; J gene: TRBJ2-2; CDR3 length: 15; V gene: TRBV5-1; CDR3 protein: CASSSSGGNTGELFF; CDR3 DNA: TGCGCCAGCAGCTCCAGCGGGGGGAACACCGGGGAGCTGTTTTTT
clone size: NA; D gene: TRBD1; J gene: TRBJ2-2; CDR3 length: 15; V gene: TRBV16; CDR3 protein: CASSLGQANTGELFF; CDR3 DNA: TGTGCCAGCAGCCTGGGACAGGCGAACACCGGGGAGCTGTTTTTT
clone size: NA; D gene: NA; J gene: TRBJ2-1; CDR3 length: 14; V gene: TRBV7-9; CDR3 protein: CASSGGLANNEQFF; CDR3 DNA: TGTGCCAGCAGTGGTGGTCTAGCGAACAATGAGCAGTTCTTC
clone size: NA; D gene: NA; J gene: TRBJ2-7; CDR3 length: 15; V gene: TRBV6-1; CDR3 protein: CASSEFLTASYEQYF; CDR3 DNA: TGTGCCAGCAGTGAATTTCTGACAGCCTCCTACGAGCAGTACTTC
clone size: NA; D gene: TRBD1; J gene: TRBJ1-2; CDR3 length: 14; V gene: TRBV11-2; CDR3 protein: CASSLGQGAYGYTF; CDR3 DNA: TGTGCCAGCAGCTTAGGACAGGGGGCATATGGCTACACCTTC
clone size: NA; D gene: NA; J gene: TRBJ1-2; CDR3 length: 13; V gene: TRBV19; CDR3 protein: CASSKGANYGYTF; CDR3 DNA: TGTGCCAGTAGTAAAGGAGCTAACTATGGCTACACCTTC
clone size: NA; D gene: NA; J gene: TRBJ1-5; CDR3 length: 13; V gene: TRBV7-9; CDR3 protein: CASSLGSSQPQHF; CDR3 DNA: TGTGCCAGCAGTTTAGGGAGTAGTCAGCCCCAGCATTTT
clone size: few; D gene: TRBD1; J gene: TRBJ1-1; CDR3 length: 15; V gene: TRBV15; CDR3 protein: CATSRGDRVNTEAFF; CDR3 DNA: TGTGCCACCAGCAGGGGGGACAGGGTGAACACTGAAGCTTTCTTT
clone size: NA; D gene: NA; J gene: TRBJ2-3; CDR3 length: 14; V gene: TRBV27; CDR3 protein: CASSLGASTDTQYF; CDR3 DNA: TGTGCCAGCAGTTTAGGGGCTAGCACAGATACGCAGTATTTT